The 19 T cell receptor beta chains below were found in one sample sequenced in a study of blood T cell repertoires in COVID-19. Using immunoSEQ multiplex PCR, the repertoire was profiled, and TCRdb retains in-frame clones only, with some absent. The top ten clones hold 1% to 1.5% of a sample with about 210,000 clones, approximately 90% of them seen once. The sample consisted of peripheral blood. The receptor source for this set is a man younger than 40 with acute or convalescent COVID-19.

The rearrangement uses TRBV3-1 (or the pseudogene TRBV3-2) and TRBJ1-4, with 8 bases lining up with TRBD1. The V gene's germline CDR1 is LGHDT and CDR2 YNNKEL (reference sequence). The CDR3 is made up of 16 amino acids. V lost 5 bases, J lost 4 bases, and 9 bases stayed unmatched. CDR3 nucleotides: TGTGCCAGCAGCTCCCGGGCGGGACAGGTTAATGAAAAACTGTTTTTT. As protein: CASSSRAGQVNEKLFF.

This clone was counted once. The V call is TRBV10-1, the J call TRBJ2-1; D is unclear. The CDR3 totals 14 residues. Per germline, CDR1 WNHNN and CDR2 SYGVQD (reference sequence). The V end was cut by 3 bases, the J end by 5 bases, with 11 bases between. The CDR3 DNA sequence: TGCGCCAGCAGTGACGCCAGGTTAAACAATGAGCAGTTCTTC. Encoded protein: CASSDARLNNEQFF.

This clone was counted once. This chain connects TRBV5-1 to TRBJ2-1, with a weak D call TRBD2 (5 bases). From germline, CDR1 is SGHRS and CDR2 YFSETQ. This CDR3 has 17 amino acids. The V gene lost 3 bases and the J gene lost 4 bases, with 20 bases spanning the gap. The CDR3: CASSSRGQRLTYNEQFF. CDR3 bases: TGCGCCAGCAGCTCCCGGGGTCAGCGGCTAACATACAATGAGCAGTTCTTC.

The chain carries TRBV11-2 and TRBJ1-1; no clear D gene. Trimming pared 4 bases from V and 0 bases from J, leaving 12 bases between. Germline V gene data show CDR1 as SGHAT and CDR2 as FQNNGV. The CDR3 extends over 15 amino acids. This CDR3 reads CASSSRTGMNTEAFF. The DNA for the CDR3 is TGTGCCAGCAGCTCCCGGACGGGGATGAACACTGAAGCTTTCTTT.

The J gene is TRBJ1-5, the V gene TRBV7-9, with 8 bases fitting TRBD1. Germline V lookup: CDR1 SEHNR, CDR2 FQNEAQ (reference sequence). The V gene end was trimmed by 4 bases and the J gene end by 4 bases; junction bases not matched to a gene: 3. There are 14 residues in the CDR3. In DNA form, the CDR3 reads TGTGCCAGCAGCTCACAGGGGGGAAATCAGCCCCAGCATTTT. Its translation is CASSSQGGNQPQHF.

This chain uses TRBV15 with TRBJ1-5, with D maybe TRBD1 (6 bases). Germline CDR1 reads LNHNV; CDR2 reads YYDKDF (reference sequence). V was clipped by 0 bases and J by 7 bases, with 13 bases between them. This CDR3 contains 15 residues. The CDR3, as DNA: TGTGCCACCAGCAGAGAAGGGGGGGCCCACCAGCCCCAGCATTTT. Residues: CATSREGGAHQPQHF.

CDR3 in DNA: TGCGCCACCAAGGGACAGGGGGCGAACGGGGAGCTGTTTTTT. Its translation is CATKGQGANGELFF. This chain uses TRBV5-1 with TRBJ2-2; 12 bases are a match to TRBD1. The CDR3 runs 14 residues. The junction had 7 bases not matched to a gene; V was cut back by 9 bases and J by 7 bases. Looked up from germline, CDR1 is SGHRS and CDR2 is YFSETQ.

This CDR3 is CASSSSRTGLAYNSPLHF. The CDR3 DNA follows: TGTGCCAGCAGTTCTTCACGGACAGGGCTCGCCTATAATTCACCCCTCCACTTT. The J gene is TRBJ1-6, the V gene TRBV7-8; 8 bases match TRBD1. The CDR3 contains 18 residues. V dropped 6 bases and J dropped 2; count of bases not matched to a gene: 12. Germline V gives CDR1 SGHVS, CDR2 FQNEAQ.

V usage is TRBV6-5 and J usage is TRBJ1-6; 7 nucleotides match TRBD1. Germline V lookup: CDR1 MNHEY, CDR2 SVGAGI. The CDR3 spans 12 residues. V shed 6 bases and J 17 bases; nucleotides not matched to a gene: 10. The CDR3 nucleotides are TGTGCCAGCAGGGCTAGACAGGGTCCCATCCACTTT. This codes for CASRARQGPIHF.

The CDR3 DNA sequence: TGTGCCAGCAAAAATTCCGGGACTAGCGGGGCCGAGCAGTACTTC. This codes for CASKNSGTSGAEQYF. The chain has TRBV2 and TRBJ2-7, with TRBD2 matching over 13 bases. This CDR3 region has 15 residues. The V gene's germline CDR1 is SNHLY and CDR2 FYNNEI. J lost 6 bases, V lost 7 bases, and 9 bases had no gene match. The full variable domain, its missing parts supplied by reference TRBV2 and TRBJ2-7, is EPEVTQTPSHQVTQMGQEVILRCVPISNHLYFYWYRQILGQKVEFLVSFYNNEISEKSEIFDDQFSVERPDGSNFTLKIRSTKLEDSAMYFCASKNSGTSGAEQYFGPGTRLTVT.

The chain is built from TRBV5-5 and TRBJ2-5, with D uncertain. Trimming removed 2 bases from V and 4 bases from J, with 12 bases in between. This CDR3 region has 14 residues. CDR1 and CDR2 from the germline V gene are SGHKS and YYEKEE (reference sequence). CDR3 coding DNA: TGTGCCAGCAGCTTCGACCAGACTGGAGAGACCCAGTACTTC. Encoded protein: CASSFDQTGETQYF.

The chain employs TRBV4-1 and TRBJ2-2; 8 bases line up with TRBD1. J was trimmed by 0 bases and V by 7 bases; bases with no gene match: 4. Germline V gene data show CDR1 as MGHRA and CDR2 as YSYEKL. CDR3 size: 15 residues. The CDR3 sequence: CASTDRVSNTGELFF. The CDR3 nucleotides are TGCGCCAGCACGGACAGGGTTTCGAACACCGGGGAGCTGTTTTTT.

The chain uses TRBV6-5 and TRBJ1-6; 9 nucleotides line up with TRBD1. The CDR3 sequence is 14 residues long. The V segment lost 4 bases and the J segment 7 bases; nucleotides outside the gene matches: 2. The germline CDR1 and CDR2 sequences are MNHEY and SVGAGI. The CDR3 DNA sequence: TGTGCCAGCAGTTGGACAGGGGAAAATTCACCCCTCCACTTT. This codes for CASSWTGENSPLHF.

V and J are TRBV7-9 and TRBJ2-1; 13 nucleotides agree with TRBD2. Germline trimming cut 7 bases from V and 8 bases from J; bases unmatched to any gene: 11. The V gene's germline CDR1 is SEHNR and CDR2 FQNEAQ (reference sequence). The CDR3 consists of 16 residues. The DNA for the CDR3 is TGTGCCAGCACCAATCGACTAGCGGGAGGTTTAGATGAGCAGTTCTTC. Translated: CASTNRLAGGLDEQFF.

The CDR3 coding sequence is TGTGCCGCCTCCGGGACAGGGTACGACGAGCAGTACTTC. Translation gives CAASGTGYDEQYF. The chain uses TRBV30 and TRBJ2-7; TRBD1 agrees at 9 bases. The V segment lost 8 bases and the J segment 5 bases; nucleotides outside the gene matches: 10. The germline V gene encodes CDR1 GTSNPN and CDR2 SVGIG (reference sequence). This CDR3 has 13 amino acids.

The rearrangement joins TRBV28 to TRBJ2-5, with TRBD1 identical over 7 bases. V lost 3 bases and J lost 5; bases outside the gene matches: 9. This CDR3 comprises 15 residues. From germline, CDR1 is MDHEN and CDR2 SYDVKM. In nucleotides, the CDR3 is TGTGCCAGCAGTTTGGGTGTAGGGGGCTGGGAGACCCAGTACTTC. Amino acid sequence: CASSLGVGGWETQYF.

CDR3: CSVRQGLNTEAFF. CDR3 DNA sequence: TGCAGCGTACGACAGGGGTTGAACACTGAAGCTTTCTTT. This chain links TRBV29-1 with TRBJ1-1; 8 nucleotides line up with TRBD1. The CDR3 sequence is 13 residues long. The V and J ends lost 6 bases and 0 bases, in that order; junction bases with no gene match: 3. Per the germline V gene, CDR1 is SQVTM and CDR2 is ANQGSEA.

The V call is TRBV6-5, the J call TRBJ2-1; 7 bases are a match to TRBD1. CDR3 length: 15 amino acids. J was trimmed by 6 bases and V by 6 bases; bases with no gene match: 11. Germline V lookup: CDR1 MNHEY, CDR2 SVGAGI. CDR3 sequence: CASRFKATGVNEQFF. CDR3 DNA: TGTGCCAGCAGGTTCAAGGCCACAGGGGTCAATGAGCAGTTCTTC.

The CDR3 region is CATSPGTGFEQYF. The CDR3 DNA is TGTGCCACCAGTCCCGGGACAGGGTTCGAGCAGTACTTC. This chain joins TRBV24-1 and TRBJ2-7; TRBD1 agrees at 9 bases. The V segment lost 6 bases and the J segment 6 bases; nucleotides outside the gene matches: 5. CDR3 size: 13 residues. CDR1 is KGHDR, CDR2 SFDVKD, per germline.